This record looks at one T cell receptor beta chain sequence and its context. The assay was immunoSEQ multiplex PCR, and TCRdb's table has in-frame clones only and misses some. This table has 60,000 to 85,000 clones, 70% to 80% appearing once. The data derive from a study of blood T cell repertoires in COVID-19. About the research overall: Material from acute and convalescent COVID-19 was sourced from the United States, Italy and Spain. Sources were T cells, B-cell-depleted T cells, or PBMCs; the material itself was cDNA or gDNA.

With 7 bases clipped from V and 4 bases from J, the junction kept 3 bases outside the gene matches. The CDR3 has 13 amino acids. The germline gives CDR1 SNHLY, CDR2 FYNNEI. The sample taken for sequencing was peripheral blood. The J gene is TRBJ2-5, the V gene TRBV2; TRBD1 aligns across 10 bases. The receptor was isolated from a human donor in a cohort sampled during active COVID-19. The CDR3 DNA reads as TGTGCCAGCATCCGGGACAGGGGAGAGACCCAGTACTTC. It yields the protein CASIRDRGETQYF.